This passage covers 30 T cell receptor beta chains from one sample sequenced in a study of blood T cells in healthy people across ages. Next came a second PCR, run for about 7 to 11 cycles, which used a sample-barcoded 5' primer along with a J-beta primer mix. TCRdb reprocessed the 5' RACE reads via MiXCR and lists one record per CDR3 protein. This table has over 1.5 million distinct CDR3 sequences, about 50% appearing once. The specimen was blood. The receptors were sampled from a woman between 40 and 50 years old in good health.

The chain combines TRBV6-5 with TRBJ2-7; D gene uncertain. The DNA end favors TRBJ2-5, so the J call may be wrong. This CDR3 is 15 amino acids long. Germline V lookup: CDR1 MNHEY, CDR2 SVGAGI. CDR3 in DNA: TGTGCCAGCAGTTACCTAGATAGGATGGGAGAGACCCAGTACTTC. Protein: CASSYLDRMGETQYF.

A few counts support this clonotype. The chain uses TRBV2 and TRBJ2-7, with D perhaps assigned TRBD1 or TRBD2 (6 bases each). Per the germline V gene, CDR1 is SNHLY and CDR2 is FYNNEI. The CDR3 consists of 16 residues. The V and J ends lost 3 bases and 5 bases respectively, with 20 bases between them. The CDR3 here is CASSENTASGGNEQYF. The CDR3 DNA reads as TGTGCCAGCAGTGAGAACACAGCCTCCGGGGGCAACGAGCAGTACTTC.

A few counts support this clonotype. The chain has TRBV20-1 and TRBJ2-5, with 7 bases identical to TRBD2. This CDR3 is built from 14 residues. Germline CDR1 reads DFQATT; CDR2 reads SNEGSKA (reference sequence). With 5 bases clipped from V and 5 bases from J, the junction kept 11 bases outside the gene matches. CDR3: CSALRAGTSETQYF. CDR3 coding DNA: TGCAGTGCTCTCAGAGCGGGGACTTCGGAGACCCAGTACTTC.

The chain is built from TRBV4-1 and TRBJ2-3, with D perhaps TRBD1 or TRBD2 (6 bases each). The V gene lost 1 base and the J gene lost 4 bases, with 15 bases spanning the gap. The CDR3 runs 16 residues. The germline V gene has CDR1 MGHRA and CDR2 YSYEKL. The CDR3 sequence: CASSQVGGAGPDTQYF. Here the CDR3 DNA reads TGCGCCAGCAGCCAAGTGGGGGGCGCAGGGCCAGATACGCAGTATTTT.

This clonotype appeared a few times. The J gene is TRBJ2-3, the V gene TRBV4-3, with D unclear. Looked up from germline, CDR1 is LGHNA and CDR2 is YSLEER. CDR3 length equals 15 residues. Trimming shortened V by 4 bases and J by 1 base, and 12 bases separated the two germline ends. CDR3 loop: CASSPRLRRTDTQYF. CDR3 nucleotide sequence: TGCGCCAGCAGCCCCCGTTTGCGGCGCACAGATACGCAGTATTTT.

CDR3 in DNA: TGTGCCAGCAGTGAAATGGACCGACTTGTGGAGCAGTACTTC. It translates to CASSEMDRLVEQYF. This sequence joins TRBV2 and TRBJ2-7; the D is unclear. The CDR3 is 14 amino acids. With 2 bases removed from V and 7 bases from J, the gap between germline ends came to 15 bases. Germline V gene data show CDR1 as SNHLY and CDR2 as FYNNEI. Full variable domain (remainder filled in from reference TRBV2 and TRBJ2-7): EPEVTQTPSHQVTQMGQEVILRCVPISNHLYFYWYRQILGQKVEFLVSFYNNEISEKSEIFDDQFSVERPDGSNFTLKIRSTKLEDSAMYFCASSEMDRLVEQYFGPGTRLTVT.

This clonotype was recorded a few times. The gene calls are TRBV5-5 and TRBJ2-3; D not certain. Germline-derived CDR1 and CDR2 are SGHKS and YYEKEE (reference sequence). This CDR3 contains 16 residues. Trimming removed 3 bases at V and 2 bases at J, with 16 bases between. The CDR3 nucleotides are TGTGCCAGCAGCTCTGCTTGGACCGACTTCACAGATACGCAGTATTTT. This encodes CASSSAWTDFTDTQYF.

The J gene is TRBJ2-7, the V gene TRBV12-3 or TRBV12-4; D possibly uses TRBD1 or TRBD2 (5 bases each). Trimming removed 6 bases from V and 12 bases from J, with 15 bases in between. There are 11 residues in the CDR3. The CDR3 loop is CASRVGVRMYF. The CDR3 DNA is TGTGCCAGCAGAGTGGGGGTAAGGATGTACTTC.

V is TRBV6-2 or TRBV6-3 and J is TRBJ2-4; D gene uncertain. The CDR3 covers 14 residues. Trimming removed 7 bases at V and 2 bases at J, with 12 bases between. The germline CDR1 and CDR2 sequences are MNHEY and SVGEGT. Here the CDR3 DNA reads TGTGCCAGCACCGGGCCCACTACCAAAAACATTCAGTACTTC. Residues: CASTGPTTKNIQYF.

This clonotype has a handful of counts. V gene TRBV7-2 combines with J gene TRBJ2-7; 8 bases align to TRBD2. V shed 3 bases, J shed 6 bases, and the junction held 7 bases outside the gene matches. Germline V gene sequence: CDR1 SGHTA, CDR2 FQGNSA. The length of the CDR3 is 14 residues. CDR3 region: CASSLEGLGSEQYF. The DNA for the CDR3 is TGTGCCAGCAGCTTGGAGGGACTAGGTTCCGAGCAGTACTTC.

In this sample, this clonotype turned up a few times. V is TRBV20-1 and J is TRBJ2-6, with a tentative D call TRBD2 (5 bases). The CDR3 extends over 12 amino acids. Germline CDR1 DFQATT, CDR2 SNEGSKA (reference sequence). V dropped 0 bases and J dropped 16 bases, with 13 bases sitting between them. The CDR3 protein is CSARDQGLMLTF. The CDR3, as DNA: TGCAGTGCTAGAGATCAAGGACTCATGCTGACTTTC.

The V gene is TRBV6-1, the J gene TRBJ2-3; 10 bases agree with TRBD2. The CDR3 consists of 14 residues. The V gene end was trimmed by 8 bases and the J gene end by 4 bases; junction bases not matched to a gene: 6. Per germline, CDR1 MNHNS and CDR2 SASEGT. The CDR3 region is CASGRLAGSDTQYF. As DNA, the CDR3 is TGTGCCAGCGGAAGACTAGCGGGCTCAGATACGCAGTATTTT.

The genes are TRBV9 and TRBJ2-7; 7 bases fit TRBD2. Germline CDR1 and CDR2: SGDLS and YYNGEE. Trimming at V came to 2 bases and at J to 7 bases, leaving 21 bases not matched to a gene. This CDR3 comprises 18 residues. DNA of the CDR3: TGTGCCAGCAGCGTTGAGGGAAAGGGAGGGTGGCTAAATAATGAGCAGTACTTC. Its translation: CASSVEGKGGWLNNEQYF.

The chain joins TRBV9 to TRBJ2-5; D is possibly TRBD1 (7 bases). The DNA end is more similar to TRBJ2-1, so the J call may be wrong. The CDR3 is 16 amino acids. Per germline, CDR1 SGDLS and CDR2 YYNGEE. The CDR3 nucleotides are TGTGCCAGCAGCGGGCGGGACAGCCCGATCCAAGAGACCCAGTTCTTC. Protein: CASSGRDSPIQETQFF.

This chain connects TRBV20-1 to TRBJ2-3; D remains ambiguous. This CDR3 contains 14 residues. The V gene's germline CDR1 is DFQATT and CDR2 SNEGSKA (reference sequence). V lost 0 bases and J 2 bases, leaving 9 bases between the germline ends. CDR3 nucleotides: TGCAGTGCTAGAGAAGGCAGTTTCACAGATACGCAGTATTTT. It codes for CSAREGSFTDTQYF.

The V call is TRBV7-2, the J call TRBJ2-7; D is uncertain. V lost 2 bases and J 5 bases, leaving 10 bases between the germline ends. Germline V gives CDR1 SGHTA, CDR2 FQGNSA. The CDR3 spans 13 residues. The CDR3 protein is CASSLPGPNEQYF. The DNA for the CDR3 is TGTGCCAGCAGCTTACCCGGGCCCAACGAGCAGTACTTC.

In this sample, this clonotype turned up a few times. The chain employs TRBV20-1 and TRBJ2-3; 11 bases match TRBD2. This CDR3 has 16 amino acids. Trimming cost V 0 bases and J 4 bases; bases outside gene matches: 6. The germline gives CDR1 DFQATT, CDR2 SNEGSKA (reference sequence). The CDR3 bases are TGCAGTGCTAGAGACAGACTAGCGGGGAGATCAGATACGCAGTATTTT. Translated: CSARDRLAGRSDTQYF.

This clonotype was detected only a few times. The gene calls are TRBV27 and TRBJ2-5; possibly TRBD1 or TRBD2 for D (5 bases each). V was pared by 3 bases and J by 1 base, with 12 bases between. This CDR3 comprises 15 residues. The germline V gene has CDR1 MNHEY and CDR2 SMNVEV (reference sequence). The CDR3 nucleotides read TGTGCCAGCAGTTTTCGAAGGGGAGTCCAAGAGACCCAGTACTTC. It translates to CASSFRRGVQETQYF.

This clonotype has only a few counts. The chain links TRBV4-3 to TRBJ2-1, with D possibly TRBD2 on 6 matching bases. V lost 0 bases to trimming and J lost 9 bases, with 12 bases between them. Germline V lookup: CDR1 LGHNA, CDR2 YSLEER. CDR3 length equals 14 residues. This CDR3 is CASSQDPYGGEQFF. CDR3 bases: TGCGCCAGCAGCCAAGATCCGTACGGGGGTGAGCAGTTCTTC.

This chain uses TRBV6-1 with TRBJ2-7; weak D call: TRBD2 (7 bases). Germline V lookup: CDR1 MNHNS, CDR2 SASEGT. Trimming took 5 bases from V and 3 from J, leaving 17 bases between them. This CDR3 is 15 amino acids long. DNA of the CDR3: TGTGCCAGCAGTTTAGGGGGGGTGTTGGACTACGAGCAGTACTTC. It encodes CASSLGGVLDYEQYF.

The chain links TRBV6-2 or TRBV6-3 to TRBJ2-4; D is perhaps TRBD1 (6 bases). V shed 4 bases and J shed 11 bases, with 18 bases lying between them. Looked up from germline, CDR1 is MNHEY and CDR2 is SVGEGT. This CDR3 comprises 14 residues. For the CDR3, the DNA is TGTGCCAGCAGTTCGGGGCAGGGGAATGGCCTTCAGTACTTC. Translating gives CASSSGQGNGLQYF.

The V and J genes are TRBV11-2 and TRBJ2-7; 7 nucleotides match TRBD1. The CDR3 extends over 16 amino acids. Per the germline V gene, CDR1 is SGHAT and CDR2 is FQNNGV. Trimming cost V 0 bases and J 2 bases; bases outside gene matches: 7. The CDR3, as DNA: TGTGCCAGCAGCTTAGATGCCAGGGGGTTCCCCTACGAGCAGTACTTC. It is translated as CASSLDARGFPYEQYF.

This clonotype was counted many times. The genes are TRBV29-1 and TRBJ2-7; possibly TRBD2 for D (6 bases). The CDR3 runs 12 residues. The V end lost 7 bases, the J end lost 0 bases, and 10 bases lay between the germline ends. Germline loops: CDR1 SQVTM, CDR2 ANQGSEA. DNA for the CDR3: TGCAGCGCGGGAGACAACTCCTACGAGCAGTACTTC. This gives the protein CSAGDNSYEQYF.

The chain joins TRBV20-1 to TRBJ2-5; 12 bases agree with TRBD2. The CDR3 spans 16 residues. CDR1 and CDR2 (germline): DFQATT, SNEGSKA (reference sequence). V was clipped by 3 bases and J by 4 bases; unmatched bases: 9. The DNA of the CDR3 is TGCAGTGCTAGGAGGACTAGCGGGGTAACTCGAGAGACCCAGTACTTC. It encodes CSARRTSGVTRETQYF.

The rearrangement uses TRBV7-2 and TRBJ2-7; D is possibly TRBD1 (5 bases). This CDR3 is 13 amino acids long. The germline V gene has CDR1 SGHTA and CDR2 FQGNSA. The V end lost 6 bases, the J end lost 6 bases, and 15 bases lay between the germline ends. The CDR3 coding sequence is TGTGCCAGCAGACATACAGGTGACGGCGAGCAGTACTTC. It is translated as CASRHTGDGEQYF.

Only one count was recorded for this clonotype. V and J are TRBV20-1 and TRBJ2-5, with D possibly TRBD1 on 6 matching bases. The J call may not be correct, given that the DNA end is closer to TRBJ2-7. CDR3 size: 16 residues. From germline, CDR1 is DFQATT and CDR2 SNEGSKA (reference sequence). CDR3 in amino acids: CSVQIARDTGTYEQYF. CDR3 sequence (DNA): TGCAGTGTTCAGATAGCCCGGGACACCGGAACCTACGAGCAGTACTTC.

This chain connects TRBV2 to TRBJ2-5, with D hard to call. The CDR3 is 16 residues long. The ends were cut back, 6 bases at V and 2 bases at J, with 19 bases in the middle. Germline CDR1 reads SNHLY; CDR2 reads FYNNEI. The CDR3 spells CASRPPNPGKQETQYF. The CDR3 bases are TGTGCCAGCAGGCCTCCGAACCCCGGTAAACAAGAGACCCAGTACTTC.

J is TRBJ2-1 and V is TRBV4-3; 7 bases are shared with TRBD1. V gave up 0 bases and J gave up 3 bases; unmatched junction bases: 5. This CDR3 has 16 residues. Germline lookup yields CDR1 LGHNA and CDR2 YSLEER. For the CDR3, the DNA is TGCGCCAGCAGCCAAGATGACGGGACAGTCTACAATGAGCAGTTCTTC. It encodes CASSQDDGTVYNEQFF.

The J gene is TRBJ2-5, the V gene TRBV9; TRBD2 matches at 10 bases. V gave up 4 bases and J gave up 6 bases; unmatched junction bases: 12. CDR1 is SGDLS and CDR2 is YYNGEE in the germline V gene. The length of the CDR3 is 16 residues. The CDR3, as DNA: TGTGCCAGCAGCACTCGCGATAGCGGGGGGCAACAGACCCAGTACTTC. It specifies CASSTRDSGGQQTQYF.

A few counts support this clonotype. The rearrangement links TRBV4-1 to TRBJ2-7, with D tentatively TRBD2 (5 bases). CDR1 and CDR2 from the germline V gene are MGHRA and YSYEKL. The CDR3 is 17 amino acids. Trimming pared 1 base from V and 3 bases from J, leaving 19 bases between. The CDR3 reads CASSQAFRAEGSYEQYF. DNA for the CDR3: TGCGCCAGCAGCCAAGCTTTTCGGGCAGAGGGTAGCTACGAGCAGTACTTC.